The 12 T cell receptor beta chains presented below share a single source sample, sequenced in a study of blood T cells in healthy people across ages. A sample-barcoded 5' primer and a J-beta primer mix were used in a second PCR of roughly 6 to 11 cycles. One entry per CDR3 protein results from TCRdb running MiXCR on the 5' RACE reads. The table records around 1,700,000 distinct CDR3 sequences, roughly 30% of them present only once. The sample taken for sequencing was blood. Every receptor here comes from a woman aged 30 to 39 in good health.

This clonotype was picked up a small number of times. This rearrangement joins TRBV29-1 to TRBJ1-3; 8 positions agree with TRBD1. With V trimmed by 4 bases and J by 3 bases, 5 bases remained unmatched. The CDR3 sequence is 14 residues long. Germline loops: CDR1 SQVTM, CDR2 ANQGSEA. The CDR3: CSVVSGGRGNTIYF. DNA for the CDR3: TGCAGCGTTGTTTCAGGGGGCCGTGGAAACACCATATATTTT.

The chain joins TRBV20-1 to TRBJ2-3; D unresolved. Germline CDR1 is DFQATT and CDR2 is SNEGSKA (reference sequence). Trimming left V 7 bases short and J 5 bases short, with 16 bases between. This CDR3 contains 13 residues. DNA for the CDR3: TGCAGTGGACCGGGCCAAGAGGTAGATACGCAGTATTTT. It specifies CSGPGQEVDTQYF.

About this clonotype: The final CDR3 position lacks the conserved phenylalanine or tryptophan, pointing to a likely read error. The rearrangement joins TRBV20-1 to TRBJ2-1, with 9 bases fitting TRBD1. CDR1 DFQATT and CDR2 SNEGSKA come from the germline V gene (reference sequence). V trimming: 6 bases; J trimming: 9 bases; junction bases outside the gene matches: 12. The length of the CDR3 is 14 residues. CDR3 in amino acids: CSAPRDREGGEQFV. The CDR3 bases are TGCAGTGCGCCCCGGGACAGGGAAGGTGGTGAGCAGTTCGTC.

As concerns this clonotype: At one end, the junction sequence differs from germline, possibly due to a read error. The rearrangement uses TRBV5-1 and TRBJ2-1; D tentatively reads TRBD1 or TRBD2 (6 bases each). Germline V gene lookup returns CDR1 SGHRS and CDR2 YFSETQ. The CDR3 contains 16 residues. The CDR3 sequence: CAGSLGAGGQYNEQFF. In nucleotides, the CDR3 is TGCGCCGGCAGCTTGGGTGCCGGGGGCCAGTACAATGAGCAGTTCTTC.

This clonotype was seen at least ten times. This sequence joins TRBV12-3 or TRBV12-4 and TRBJ2-3; D remains unclear. The CDR3 length is 13 residues. Trimming took 5 bases from V and 3 from J, leaving 9 bases between them. CDR3 in amino acids: CASSHGSTDTQYF. CDR3 coding DNA: TGTGCCAGCAGTCACGGTTCGACAGATACGCAGTATTTT.

The genes are TRBV11-1 and TRBJ2-1; 11 bases line up with TRBD1. The V gene end was trimmed by 3 bases and the J gene end by 1 base; junction bases not matched to a gene: 17. This CDR3 has 21 residues. The V gene's germline CDR1 is SGHAT and CDR2 FQDESV (reference sequence). DNA of the CDR3: TGTGCCAGCAGCTTGGGTTTCGGACAGGGGGCCCTCGAGATTTCCTACAATGAGCAGTTCTTC. It encodes CASSLGFGQGALEISYNEQFF.

This chain connects TRBV5-1 to TRBJ1-1; possible D gene TRBD1, 6 bases. V was clipped by 4 bases and J by 0 bases, with 13 bases between them. Germline assignment: CDR1 SGHRS and CDR2 YFSETQ. The CDR3 is made up of 15 amino acids. The CDR3 DNA reads as TGCGCCAGCAGCGGGATGGACAGCCTGAACACTGAAGCTTTCTTT. Its translation: CASSGMDSLNTEAFF.

The chain is built from TRBV20-1 and TRBJ1-1; TRBD1 matches 7 bases. Germline V gives CDR1 DFQATT, CDR2 SNEGSKA (reference sequence). The CDR3 runs to 16 residues. With 5 bases clipped from V and 4 bases from J, the junction kept 16 bases outside the gene matches. CDR3 DNA: TGCAGTGCTTCGACAGGGTTGGGACTGGGGCTCACTGAAGCTTTCTTT. This codes for CSASTGLGLGLTEAFF.

The chain has TRBV6-5 and TRBJ2-3, with 8 positions matching TRBD1. Trimming at V came to 5 bases and at J to 2 bases, leaving 6 bases not matched to a gene. In germline, CDR1 is MNHEY, CDR2 SVGAGI. This CDR3 has 15 amino acids. DNA for the CDR3: TGTGCCAGCAGTACGGGGGACAGGTACACAGATACGCAGTATTTT. Amino acids: CASSTGDRYTDTQYF.

This clonotype was detected a few times. The rearrangement uses TRBV6-5 and TRBJ1-2; D possibly corresponds to TRBD1 (5 bases). Trimming cost V 2 bases and J 6 bases, with 19 bases left between them. CDR3 length: 16 residues. Germline V gene sequence: CDR1 MNHEY, CDR2 SVGAGI. The CDR3 DNA reads as TGTGCCAGCAGTTACGGATGGAGAGGGACGAAGGATGGCTACACCTTC. It encodes CASSYGWRGTKDGYTF.

A few counts support this clonotype. The CDR3 loop is CASSQDLRSGYGYTF. Written as DNA, the CDR3 is TGTGCCAGCAGCCAAGATTTGAGGTCCGGGTATGGCTACACCTTC. The chain combines TRBV3-1 with TRBJ1-2; D not resolved. The CDR3 totals 15 residues. Germline V gives CDR1 LGHDT, CDR2 YNNKEL (reference sequence). The germline V and J ends were trimmed by 0 bases and 5 bases, with 13 bases remaining between them.

This clonotype was seen only a few times. The J gene is TRBJ2-5, the V gene TRBV5-1; 12 bases line up with TRBD2. The V segment lost 3 bases and the J segment 4 bases; nucleotides outside the gene matches: 7. The CDR3 has 16 amino acids. The germline CDR1 and CDR2 sequences are SGHRS and YFSETQ. This CDR3 reads CASSSTTSGGSETQYF. As DNA, the CDR3 is TGCGCCAGCAGCTCGACGACTAGCGGGGGTTCAGAGACCCAGTACTTC.